One TCR beta chain is described in this entry. The Seattle patients joined while their infection was active and were tracked longitudinally afterward. This CDR3 is 14 amino acids long. J was trimmed by 3 bases and V by 5 bases; bases with no gene match: 6. Per the germline V gene, CDR1 is MNHEY and CDR2 is SVGAGI. The entry originates in a study of blood T cell repertoires in COVID-19. For the study at large: T cells, B-cell-depleted T cells, or PBMCs provided the cDNA or gDNA that served as material.

Authors' processing steps: From reference gene primer amplification, estimates of nucleated cell counts were derived. Sequenced by immunoSEQ multiplex PCR; TCRdb stores in-frame clones only, minus some. D and trimming come from the DNA, and the V and J calls and clone size come from that table. This sample has 60,000 to 75,000 clones, with roughly nine tenths found just once. The TCR was taken from a man aged 40-50 years with COVID-19, enrolled during active disease. The sequencing input was peripheral blood. The rearrangement uses TRBV6-5 and TRBJ1-1; the match to TRBD1 covers 7 bases. DNA of the CDR3: TGTGCCAGCAGTAACAGGGGTGGGTACACTGAAGCTTTCTTT. It encodes CASSNRGGYTEAFF.